The rows below give T cell receptor beta chains drawn from one sample of a study of blood T cell repertoires in COVID-19. Only in-frame clones appear in the TCRdb table, and some are missing; sequencing was by immunoSEQ multiplex PCR. In the table there are about 430,000 clones, about 88% of which are singletons. Material for sequencing was PBMCs or T cells enriched from blood (not recorded which). Receptor source: a woman between 18 and 29 years old who had been exposed to COVID-19. The CDR3 runs from the conserved cysteine through the conserved F or W. Fields, in order: CDR3 protein, CDR3 DNA, V gene, J gene, D gene, clone size. D genes are given only for firm matches. Only some rows state a clone size, as once, few, many or a class for expanded clones.

cdr3_aa: CASSELFGLTEAFF
cdr3_nt: TGTGCCAGCAGCGAACTCTTTGGGCTCACTGAAGCTTTCTTT
v_call: TRBV11-2
j_call: TRBJ1-1
d_call: NA
clone_size: NA

cdr3_aa: CAISGTLYEQYF
cdr3_nt: TGTGCCATCTCCGGGACTCTCTACGAGCAGTACTTC
v_call: TRBV10-3
j_call: TRBJ2-7
d_call: NA
clone_size: NA

cdr3_aa: CASSSPGQGVDTIYF
cdr3_nt: TGTGCCAGCAGCTCCCCGGGACAGGGAGTGGACACCATATATTTT
v_call: TRBV7-9
j_call: TRBJ1-3
d_call: TRBD1
clone_size: NA

cdr3_aa: CASSLTGGYGETQYF
cdr3_nt: TGCGCCAGCAGTTTGACAGGGGGATACGGCGAGACCCAGTACTTC
v_call: TRBV5-1
j_call: TRBJ2-5
d_call: TRBD1
clone_size: NA

cdr3_aa: CATSAISSSYNEQFF
cdr3_nt: TGTGCCACCAGTGCTATATCAAGCTCCTACAATGAGCAGTTCTTC
v_call: TRBV24-1
j_call: TRBJ2-1
d_call: NA
clone_size: NA

cdr3_aa: CSVQGSLVGF
cdr3_nt: TGCAGCGTTCAGGGTTCTTTGGTTGGCTTC
v_call: TRBV29-1
j_call: TRBJ1-2
d_call: NA
clone_size: NA

cdr3_aa: CATADRAHQPQHF
cdr3_nt: TGTGCCACGGCTGACAGGGCTCATCAGCCCCAGCATTTT
v_call: TRBV24-1
j_call: TRBJ1-5
d_call: TRBD1
clone_size: NA

cdr3_aa: CSFRVASGNTIYF
cdr3_nt: TGCAGCTTTCGGGTCGCCTCTGGAAACACCATATATTTT
v_call: TRBV29-1
j_call: TRBJ1-3
d_call: NA
clone_size: NA

cdr3_aa: CASGTGAIAKNIQYF
cdr3_nt: TGTGCCAGCGGGACAGGGGCCATAGCCAAAAACATTCAGTACTTC
v_call: TRBV28
j_call: TRBJ2-4
d_call: TRBD1
clone_size: NA

cdr3_aa: CATSRDIPGGLGELFF
cdr3_nt: TGTGCCACCAGCAGAGATATCCCCGGGGGGCTGGGGGAGCTGTTTTTT
v_call: TRBV15
j_call: TRBJ2-2
d_call: NA
clone_size: NA

cdr3_aa: CASSLNGYNNSPLHF
cdr3_nt: TGTGCCAGCAGCTTAAACGGTTATAATAATTCACCCCTCCACTTT
v_call: TRBV7-6
j_call: TRBJ1-6
d_call: NA
clone_size: NA

cdr3_aa: CATKGGRGNQPQHF
cdr3_nt: TGTGCTACAAAGGGGGGGAGGGGCAATCAGCCCCAGCATTTT
v_call: TRBV28
j_call: TRBJ1-5
d_call: NA
clone_size: NA

cdr3_aa: CASRKGTGWGYTF
cdr3_nt: TGTGCCAGCAGAAAGGGGACAGGGTGGGGCTACACCTTC
v_call: TRBV28
j_call: TRBJ1-2
d_call: TRBD1
clone_size: few

cdr3_aa: CASSFRDREYGTDTQYF
cdr3_nt: TGTGCCAGCAGTTTCCGGGACAGGGAGTACGGCACAGATACGCAGTATTTT
v_call: TRBV28
j_call: TRBJ2-3
d_call: TRBD1
clone_size: NA

cdr3_aa: CASSQLRGGRSEQYF
cdr3_nt: TGTGCCAGCAGCCAGTTGCGGGGGGGCCGCTCCGAGCAGTACTTC
v_call: TRBV14
j_call: TRBJ2-7
d_call: TRBD2
clone_size: NA

cdr3_aa: CASSYSFRLSSGYTF
cdr3_nt: TGTGCCAGCAGTTACTCGTTCCGGTTATCTAGTGGCTACACCTTC
v_call: TRBV6-5
j_call: TRBJ1-2
d_call: NA
clone_size: once

cdr3_aa: CASSYPTGAEQYF
cdr3_nt: TGTGCCAGCAGCTACCCCACAGGGGCGGAGCAGTACTTC
v_call: TRBV28
j_call: TRBJ2-7
d_call: TRBD1
clone_size: NA

cdr3_aa: CASSLAQGIDTQYF
cdr3_nt: TGTGCCAGCAGCTTGGCCCAGGGAATAGATACGCAGTATTTT
v_call: TRBV5-5
j_call: TRBJ2-3
d_call: NA
clone_size: NA

cdr3_aa: CASSAGQGNTGELFF
cdr3_nt: TGTGCCAGCAGCGCGGGACAGGGGAACACCGGGGAGCTGTTTTTT
v_call: TRBV7-2
j_call: TRBJ2-2
d_call: TRBD1
clone_size: NA